The clone carrying this T cell receptor beta chain has at least ten counts. V lost 4 bases and J lost 2, with 6 bases in between. Germline V gene data show CDR1 as SQVTM and CDR2 as ANQGSEA. The CDR3 is 11 residues long. Via MiXCR, TCRdb re-called the 5' RACE reads, giving one row per CDR3 protein. In the table there are hundreds of thousands of distinct CDR3 sequences, around 8% of which are singletons. This entry belongs to a study of CD8 T cells in ankylosing spondylitis. The chain recombines TRBV29-1 with TRBJ2-7; no clear D. The TCR sequence derives from a female donor with ankylosing spondylitis or in good health (not recorded which). Sequenced input: blood, either unsorted or a sorted T cell fraction (not recorded which). The CDR3 region has the DNA TGCAGCGTTGGGGGTCCCTACGAGCAGTACTTC. Translating gives CSVGGPYEQYF.